Sequencing of this T cell receptor (beta chain) was carried out in a study of identical twins. V gave up 1 base and J gave up 1 base; unmatched junction bases: 9. Germline V gene data show CDR1 as SQVTM and CDR2 as ANQGSEA. CDR3 length: 16 residues. The cDNA had a unique molecular identifier and a template-switch universal primer site. TCRdb ran MiXCR on the 5' RACE reads and lists one entry per CDR3 protein. The sample has roughly 1.6 million distinct CDR3 sequences, more than 30% seen once; the top ten hold about 0.25%. This clonotype was picked up one time. The antigen remains unidentified. General observations from the study: Part of the zero-insertion signal could reflect confounding by invariant MAIT and iNKT cells.

The origin of this receptor is a newborn girl in good health. V usage is TRBV29-1 and J usage is TRBJ1-1, with TRBD1 matching 7 bases. Sequences were obtained from cord blood. The CDR3 sequence: CSVEVWLDRENTEAFF. CDR3 coding DNA: TGCAGCGTTGAAGTATGGTTAGACAGGGAGAACACTGAAGCTTTCTTT.